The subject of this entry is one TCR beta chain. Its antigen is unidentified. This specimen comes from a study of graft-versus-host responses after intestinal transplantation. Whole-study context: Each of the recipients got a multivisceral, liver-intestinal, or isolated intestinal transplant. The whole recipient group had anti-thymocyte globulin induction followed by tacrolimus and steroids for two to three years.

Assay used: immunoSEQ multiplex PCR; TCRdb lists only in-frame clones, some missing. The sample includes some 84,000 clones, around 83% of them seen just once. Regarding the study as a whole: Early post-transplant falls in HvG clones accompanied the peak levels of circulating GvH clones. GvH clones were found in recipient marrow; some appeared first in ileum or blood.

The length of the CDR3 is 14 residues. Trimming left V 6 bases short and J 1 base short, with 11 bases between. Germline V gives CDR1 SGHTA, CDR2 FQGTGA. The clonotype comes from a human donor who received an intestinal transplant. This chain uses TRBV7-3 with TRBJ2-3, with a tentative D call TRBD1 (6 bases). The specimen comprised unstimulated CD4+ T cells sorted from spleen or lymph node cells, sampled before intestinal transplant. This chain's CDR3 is CASSLEGGTDTQYF. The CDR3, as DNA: TGTGCCAGCAGTCTTGAGGGGGGCACAGATACGCAGTATTTT.